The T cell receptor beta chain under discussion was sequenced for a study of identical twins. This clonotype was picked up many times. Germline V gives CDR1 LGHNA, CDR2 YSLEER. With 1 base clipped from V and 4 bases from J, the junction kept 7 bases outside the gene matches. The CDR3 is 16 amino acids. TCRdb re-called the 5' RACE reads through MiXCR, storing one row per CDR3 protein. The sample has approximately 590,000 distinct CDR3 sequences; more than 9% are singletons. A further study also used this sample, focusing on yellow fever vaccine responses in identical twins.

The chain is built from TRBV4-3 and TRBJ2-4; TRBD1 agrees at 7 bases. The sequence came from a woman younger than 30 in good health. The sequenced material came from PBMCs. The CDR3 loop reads CASSQGHGTVKNIQYF. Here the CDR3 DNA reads TGCGCCAGCAGCCAAGGTCACGGGACAGTAAAAAACATTCAGTACTTC.